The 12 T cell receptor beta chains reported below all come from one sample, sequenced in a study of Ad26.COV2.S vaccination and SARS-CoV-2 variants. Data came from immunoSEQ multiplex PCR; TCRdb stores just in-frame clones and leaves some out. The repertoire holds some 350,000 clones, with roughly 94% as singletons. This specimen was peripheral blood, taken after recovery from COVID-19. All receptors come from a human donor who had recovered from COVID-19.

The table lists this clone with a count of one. The CDR3 loop is CASSDRDRLDYGYTF. For the CDR3, the DNA is TGTGCCAGCAGTGACCGGGACCGGCTTGACTATGGCTACACCTTC. The chain recombines TRBV2 with TRBJ1-2; perhaps TRBD1 as D (5 bases). Trimming took off 3 bases at V and 3 bases at J, with 14 bases between the two ends. This CDR3 has 15 amino acids. Germline V gene sequence: CDR1 SNHLY, CDR2 FYNNEI. Looking up the rest from reference TRBV2 and TRBJ1-2 gives the full variable domain: EPEVTQTPSHQVTQMGQEVILRCVPISNHLYFYWYRQILGQKVEFLVSFYNNEISEKSEIFDDQFSVERPDGSNFTLKIRSTKLEDSAMYFCASSDRDRLDYGYTFGSGTRLTVV.

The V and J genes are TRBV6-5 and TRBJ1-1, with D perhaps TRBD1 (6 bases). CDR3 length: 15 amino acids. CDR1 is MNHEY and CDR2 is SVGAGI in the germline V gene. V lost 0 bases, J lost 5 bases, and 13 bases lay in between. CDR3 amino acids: CASSYSIQGSTEAFF. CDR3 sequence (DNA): TGTGCCAGCAGTTACTCGATTCAGGGGAGTACTGAAGCTTTCTTT.

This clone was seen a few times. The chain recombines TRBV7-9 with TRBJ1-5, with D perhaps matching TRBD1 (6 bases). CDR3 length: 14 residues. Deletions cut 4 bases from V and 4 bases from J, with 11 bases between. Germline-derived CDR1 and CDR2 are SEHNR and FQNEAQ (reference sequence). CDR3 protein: CASSSGGRNQPQHF. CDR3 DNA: TGTGCCAGCAGCTCGGGGGGCCGAAATCAGCCCCAGCATTTT.

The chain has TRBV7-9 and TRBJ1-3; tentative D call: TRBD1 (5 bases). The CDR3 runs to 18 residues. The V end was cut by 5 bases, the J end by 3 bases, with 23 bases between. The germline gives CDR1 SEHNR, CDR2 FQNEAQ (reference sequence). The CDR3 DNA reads TGTGCCAGCAGCCCCGAGGTGGGGCAAAGGTCTCGTGGAAACACCATATATTTT. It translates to CASSPEVGQRSRGNTIYF. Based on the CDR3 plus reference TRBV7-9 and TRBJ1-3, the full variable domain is DTGVSQNPRHKITKRGQNVTFRCDPISEHNRLYWYRQTLGQGPEFLTYFQNEAQLEKSRLLSDRFSAERPKGSFSTLEIQRTEQGDSAMYLCASSPEVGQRSRGNTIYFGEGSWLTVV.

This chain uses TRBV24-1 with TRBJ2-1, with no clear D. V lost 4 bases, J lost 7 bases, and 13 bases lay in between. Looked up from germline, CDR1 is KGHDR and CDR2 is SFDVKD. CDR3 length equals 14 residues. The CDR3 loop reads CATSDSNVINEQFF. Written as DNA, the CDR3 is TGTGCCACCAGTGACTCAAACGTGATTAATGAGCAGTTCTTC.

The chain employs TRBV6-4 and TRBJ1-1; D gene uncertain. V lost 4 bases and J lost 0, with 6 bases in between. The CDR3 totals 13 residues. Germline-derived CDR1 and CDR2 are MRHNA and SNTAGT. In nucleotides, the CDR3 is TGTGCCAGCAGTGTGGAGATGAACACTGAAGCTTTCTTT. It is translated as CASSVEMNTEAFF.

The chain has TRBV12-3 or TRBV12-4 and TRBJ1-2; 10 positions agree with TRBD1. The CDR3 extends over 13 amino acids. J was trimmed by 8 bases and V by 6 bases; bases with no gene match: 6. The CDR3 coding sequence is TGTGCCAGCAGCCCGGGACAGGGGCGAGGCTACACCTTC. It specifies CASSPGQGRGYTF.

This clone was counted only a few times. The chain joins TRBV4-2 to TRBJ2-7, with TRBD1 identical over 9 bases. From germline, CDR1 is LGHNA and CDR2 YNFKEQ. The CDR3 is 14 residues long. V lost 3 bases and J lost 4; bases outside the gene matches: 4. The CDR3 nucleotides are TGTGCCAGCAGCCAGGAACAGGGGGCTTACGAGCAGTACTTC. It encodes CASSQEQGAYEQYF.

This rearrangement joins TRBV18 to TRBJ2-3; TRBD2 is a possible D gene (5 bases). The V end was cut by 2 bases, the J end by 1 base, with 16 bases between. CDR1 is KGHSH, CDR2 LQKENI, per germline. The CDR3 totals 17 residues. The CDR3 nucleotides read TGTGCCAGCTCACCATCGCTACGGGGATTGGGCACAGATACGCAGTATTTT. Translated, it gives CASSPSLRGLGTDTQYF. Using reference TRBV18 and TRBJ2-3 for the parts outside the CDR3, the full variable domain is NAGVMQNPRHLVRRRGQEARLRCSPMKGHSHVYWYRQLPEEGLKFMVYLQKENIIDESGMPKERFSAEFPKEGPSILRIQQVVRGDSAAYFCASSPSLRGLGTDTQYFGPGTRLTVL.

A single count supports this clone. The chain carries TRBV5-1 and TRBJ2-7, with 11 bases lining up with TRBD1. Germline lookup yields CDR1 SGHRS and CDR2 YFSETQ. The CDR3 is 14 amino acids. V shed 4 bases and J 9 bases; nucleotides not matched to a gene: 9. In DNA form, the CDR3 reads TGCGCCAGCAGCGCCCCGGGACAGGGGGTTGTGCAGTACTTC. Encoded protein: CASSAPGQGVVQYF.

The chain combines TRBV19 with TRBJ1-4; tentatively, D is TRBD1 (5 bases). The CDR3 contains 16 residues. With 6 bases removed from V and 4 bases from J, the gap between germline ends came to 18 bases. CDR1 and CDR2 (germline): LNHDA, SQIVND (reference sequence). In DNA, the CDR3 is TGTGCCAGTAGGAATGACCGGGACCGCGTTAATGAAAAACTGTTTTTT. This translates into CASRNDRDRVNEKLFF.

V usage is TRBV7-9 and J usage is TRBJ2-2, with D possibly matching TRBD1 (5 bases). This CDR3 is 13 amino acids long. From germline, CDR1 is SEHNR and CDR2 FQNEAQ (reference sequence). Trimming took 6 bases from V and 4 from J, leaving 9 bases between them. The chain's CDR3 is CASRTVGTGELFF. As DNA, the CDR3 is TGTGCCAGCAGGACAGTTGGCACCGGGGAGCTGTTTTTT.